At least ten counts were recorded for the clone carrying this T cell receptor beta chain. Its antigen remains unknown. This specimen belongs to a study of T-cell reconstitution after alpha-beta-depleted transplantation in children. Overall study findings and caveats: Several hundred expanded graft clones reportedly were the source of alpha-beta T cells about two months after transplant. Some patients showed high day-60 TCRbeta diversity, which derived from surviving recipient T cells and thymic progenitors. At the one-year point after transplant, T-cell counts and TCRbeta diversity were found to come mostly from T cells that had been newly produced.

A library of TCRbeta sequences, prepared with unique molecular identifiers, was generated. MiXCR, applied by TCRdb to the PCR reads, yields one record per CDR3 protein. Here the sample spans roughly 300,000 distinct CDR3 sequences, 11% being singletons. V gave up 5 bases and J gave up 4 bases; unmatched junction bases: 10. CDR1 SGHVS and CDR2 FQNEAQ come from the germline V gene. CDR3 size: 15 residues. Sequenced here: peripheral blood, sampled 180 days after TCRalphabeta/CD19-depleted stem cell transplant. The chain carries TRBV7-8 and TRBJ2-7; 8 bases fit TRBD1. The TCR was taken from a male patient aged 2 to 10 who had a stem cell transplant for chronic granulomatous disease, so the T cells may come from the graft donor. CDR3 in DNA: TGTGCCAGCAGCCCCCGAAGGGACAGGATATACGAGCAGTACTTC. Amino acids: CASSPRRDRIYEQYF.